This T cell receptor (beta chain) was sequenced during a study of regulatory T cells in long-lasting Graves disease. General study findings and limits: Limited sample numbers may have lowered accuracy. Under persistent disease, TRBV28, TRBJ1-2 and TRBJ2-5 were used preferentially.

This clonotype was found many times. Its specificity is not known. Sample time point: newly diagnosed GD, antithyroid drugs for less than 3 months. Generation of the TCR library employed RNA extracted from PBMCs. Arm-PCR of CDR3 regions with iRepertoire HTBI primers generated TCR beta libraries. TCRdb analysed the multiplex PCR reads with MiXCR anew, one entry per CDR3 protein. The table has about 430,000 distinct CDR3 sequences, 14% to 15% seen once. CDR1 is WSHSY, CDR2 SAAADI, per germline. Between the trimmed V and J ends, which lost 0 bases and 2 bases, there was a span of 6 bases. The CDR3 consists of 14 residues. Separately, the same data were catalogued under a study of T cells in Graves' hyperthyroidism and ophthalmopathy. As reported in that work: Uncontrolled infection, other autoimmune disease, pregnancy or lactation disqualified patients from enrolment.

This receptor was obtained from a woman aged 40 to 49 with Graves disease. The rearrangement joins TRBV10-2 to TRBJ2-3; D ambiguous. The sequencing used peripheral blood mononuclear cells (PBMCs), collected at new diagnosis, from a patient treated with antithyroid drugs. The CDR3: CASSESWTTDTQYF. CDR3 bases: TGCGCCAGCAGTGAGTCCTGGACCACAGATACGCAGTATTTT.